This TCR beta chain was obtained from a study of T-cell reconstitution after alpha-beta-depleted transplantation in children. Study results and limitations: From newly produced T cells came most of the T-cell counts and diversity one year after transplant. From surviving recipient T cells and thymic progenitors came the high day-60 TCRbeta diversity observed in some patients. Expanded clones from the graft, numbering several hundred, reportedly supplied alpha-beta T cells about two months after transplant.

This clonotype was counted ten times or more. Its target is not known. The CDR3 length is 14 residues. V lost 2 bases and J lost 5, with 11 bases in between. The authors prepared the TCRbeta library with unique molecular identifiers. TCRdb redid the calling of the PCR reads with MiXCR, one entry per CDR3 protein. The sample lists 550,000 to 800,000 distinct CDR3 sequences; 13% were seen once. The sequenced sample was PBMCs, obtained before TCRalphabeta/CD19-depleted stem cell transplant. The clonotype was recovered from a girl aged 2 to 10 with congenital amegakaryocytic thrombocytopenia, due to receive a stem cell transplant. J is TRBJ2-3 and V is TRBV12-3 or TRBV12-4; D is possibly TRBD2 (6 bases). CDR3 region: CASSLRGSLDTQYF. In DNA form, the CDR3 reads TGTGCCAGCAGTTTACGGGGGAGTTTAGATACGCAGTATTTT.